This T cell receptor (beta chain) was sequenced during a study of blood T cell repertoires in COVID-19. Study as a whole: Sites across the United States, Italy and Spain contributed samples from acute and convalescent COVID-19. From T cells, B-cell-depleted T cells, or PBMCs came the material, which was cDNA or gDNA.

Methods used by the authors: It was from reference gene primer amplification that nucleated cell counts were estimated. Generated by immunoSEQ multiplex PCR, the TCRdb table keeps only in-frame clones and is missing some. V and J calls and clone size are copied from that table; D and trimming were computed from the DNA. The repertoire holds roughly 30,000 clones, with 70% to 80% as singletons. The CDR3 is 17 amino acids. The V and J ends lost 1 base and 1 base respectively, with 16 bases between them. Germline loops: CDR1 LNHDA, CDR2 SQIVND (reference sequence). The sample consisted of peripheral blood. The rearrangement joins TRBV19 to TRBJ1-1, with D unclear. This TCR was recovered from a woman between 55 and 75 years old with acute or convalescent COVID-19. The CDR3 region has the DNA TGTGCCAGTAGTATAGGGAGACGACTTAACTGGAACACTGAAGCTTTCTTT. It yields the protein CASSIGRRLNWNTEAFF.